This T cell receptor beta chain was sequenced during a study of sequential checkpoint blockade in melanoma. Study as a whole: Patients were randomized 1:1 to nivolumab-then-ipilimumab or ipilimumab-then-nivolumab first-line. Both treatment sequences were followed by maintenance nivolumab.

Treatment here: randomized to nivolumab then ipilimumab (arm A) or the reverse (arm B). Data came from immunoSEQ multiplex PCR; TCRdb stores just in-frame clones and leaves some out. The sample contains tens of thousands of clones, around 70% of which appear only once. Sample: CD8+ T cells sorted from blood (inferred from file names), taken from a patient given nivolumab and ipilimumab in sequence. The sequence came from a human donor with melanoma.

The CDR3 DNA follows: TGTGCCAGCAACCGACAGGGGGCACGGCCTGAAGCTTTCTTT. As protein: CASNRQGARPEAFF. The chain employs TRBV21-1 and TRBJ1-1; TRBD1, the table's D call, was not compared with the DNA. TRBV21-1 is described as a pseudogene. The CDR3 is made up of 14 amino acids.